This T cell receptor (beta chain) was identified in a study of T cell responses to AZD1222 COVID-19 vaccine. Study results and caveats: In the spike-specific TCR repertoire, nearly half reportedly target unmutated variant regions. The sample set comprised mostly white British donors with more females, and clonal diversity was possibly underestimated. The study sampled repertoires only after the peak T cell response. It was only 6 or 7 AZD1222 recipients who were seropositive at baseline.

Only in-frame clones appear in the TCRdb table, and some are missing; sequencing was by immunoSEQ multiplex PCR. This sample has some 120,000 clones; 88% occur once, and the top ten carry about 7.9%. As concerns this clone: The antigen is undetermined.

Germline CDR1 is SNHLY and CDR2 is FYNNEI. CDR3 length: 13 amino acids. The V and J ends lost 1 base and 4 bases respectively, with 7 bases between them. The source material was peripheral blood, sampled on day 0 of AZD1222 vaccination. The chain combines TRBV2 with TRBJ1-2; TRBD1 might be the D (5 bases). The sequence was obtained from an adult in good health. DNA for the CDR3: TGTGCCAGCAGTGAAGTCGGGGGCTATGGCTACACCTTC. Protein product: CASSEVGGYGYTF.